This passage covers 28 T cell receptor beta chains from one sample sequenced in a study of cytomegalovirus exposure and HLA in healthy donors. The PCR used 60 Vbeta and 13 Jbeta primers. Assay used: immunoSEQ multiplex PCR; TCRdb lists only in-frame clones, some missing. The record lists fewer than 250,000 clones, of which the ten most abundant hold around 0.95%. Sample: PBMCs. The receptor source for this set is a woman in her twenties or thirties in good health and CMV-seropositive.

The chain carries TRBV27 and TRBJ2-7; TRBD1 aligns across 7 bases. J gave up 6 bases and V 3 bases, and 14 bases lay outside the gene matches. Germline values: CDR1 MNHEY, CDR2 SMNVEV (reference sequence). The CDR3 extends over 16 amino acids. This CDR3 reads CASSLTGQGKSLEQYF. Here the CDR3 DNA reads TGTGCCAGCAGTTTGACAGGGCAGGGAAAGTCCCTCGAGCAGTACTTC.

This chain joins TRBV10-2 and TRBJ1-1; D might be TRBD1 (5 bases). V dropped 8 bases and J dropped 6 bases, with 16 bases sitting between them. Germline values: CDR1 WSHSY, CDR2 SAAADI. The CDR3 is 13 amino acids. CDR3 amino acids: CASQGAFLAEAFF. CDR3 DNA: TGCGCCAGCCAGGGTGCGTTTTTGGCTGAAGCTTTCTTT.

V is TRBV5-1 and J is TRBJ2-5; 7 positions match TRBD2. After removal of 6 bases from V and 0 bases from J, the junction contained 11 bases not matched to a gene. This CDR3 is 16 amino acids long. CDR1 is SGHRS, CDR2 YFSETQ, per germline. The CDR3 DNA reads as TGCGCCAGCAAACCCGCGGCCGGGGGGTACCAAGAGACCCAGTACTTC. Translation: CASKPAAGGYQETQYF.

The chain couples TRBV9 to TRBJ2-1; maybe TRBD1 (6 bases). Germline V gene sequence: CDR1 SGDLS, CDR2 YYNGEE. The CDR3 consists of 14 residues. With 0 bases removed from V and 6 bases from J, the gap between germline ends came to 10 bases. CDR3 residues: CASSVGRGSNEQFF. DNA for the CDR3: TGTGCCAGCAGCGTAGGCAGGGGCTCCAATGAGCAGTTCTTC.

The gene calls are TRBV5-1 and TRBJ2-1; D unclear. The CDR3 length is 15 residues. Germline assignment: CDR1 SGHRS and CDR2 YFSETQ. V lost 4 bases and J 0 bases, leaving 11 bases between the germline ends. CDR3 in amino acids: CASSPYLGSYNEQFF. The CDR3 DNA follows: TGCGCCAGCAGCCCATACCTCGGCTCCTACAATGAGCAGTTCTTC.

V is TRBV6-1 and J is TRBJ1-3; no definite D call. V lost 8 bases and J lost 0, with 11 bases in between. CDR1 and CDR2 (germline): MNHNS, SASEGT. This CDR3 has 14 residues. The DNA of the CDR3 is TGTGCCAGCGCCTACTACCACTCTGGAAACACCATATATTTT. Translating it yields CASAYYHSGNTIYF.

The rearrangement uses TRBV10-2 and TRBJ1-6; D not certain. Germline V CDR1 and CDR2: WSHSY, SAAADI. V gave up 5 bases and J gave up 6 bases, with 5 bases separating them. The length of the CDR3 is 12 residues. The chain's CDR3 is CASSILNSPLHF. The CDR3 DNA reads TGCGCCAGCAGTATCCTTAATTCACCCCTCCACTTT.

This CDR3 is CASSLAAGVGETQYF. The CDR3 DNA is TGCGCCAGCAGCTTGGCCGCGGGAGTGGGGGAGACCCAGTACTTC. V gene TRBV5-1 combines with J gene TRBJ2-5; 7 bases agree with TRBD2. After removal of 0 bases from V and 5 bases from J, the junction contained 7 bases not matched to a gene. The length of the CDR3 is 15 residues. Germline CDR1 reads SGHRS; CDR2 reads YFSETQ.

The V gene is TRBV28, the J gene TRBJ2-7; D possibly corresponds to TRBD2 (5 bases). From germline, CDR1 is MDHEN and CDR2 SYDVKM. This CDR3 spans 13 amino acids. Trimming cost V 5 bases and J 6 bases, with 14 bases left between them. Here the CDR3 reads CASSVGRSGEQYF. Written as DNA, the CDR3 is TGTGCCAGCAGTGTTGGTAGGAGCGGCGAGCAGTACTTC.

The chain couples TRBV11-2 to TRBJ2-1; 9 bases fit TRBD1. Germline V gene sequence: CDR1 SGHAT, CDR2 FQNNGV. The J segment lost 5 bases and the V segment lost 5 bases, leaving 16 bases of the junction unmatched. The CDR3 covers 18 residues. The CDR3 here is CASSRTAGTGNMDNEQFF. The CDR3, as DNA: TGTGCCAGCAGCCGAACTGCCGGGACAGGGAATATGGACAATGAGCAGTTCTTC.

CDR3 in DNA: TGTGCCAGCAAGTCTACACTAGCGCCTGATTACTACACCGGGGAGCTGTTTTTT. As protein: CASKSTLAPDYYTGELFF. The V gene is TRBV19, the J gene TRBJ2-2, with 7 bases lining up with TRBD2. Per the germline V gene, CDR1 is LNHDA and CDR2 is SQIVND (reference sequence). The CDR3 contains 18 residues. Losses at the gene ends were 9 bases for V and 3 bases for J; bases not matched to a gene: 19.

This rearrangement joins TRBV19 to TRBJ1-1; TRBD1 agrees at 10 bases. J gave up 2 bases and V 4 bases, and 7 bases lay outside the gene matches. Germline lookup yields CDR1 LNHDA and CDR2 SQIVND (reference sequence). The CDR3 consists of 16 residues. CDR3 in amino acids: CASSSRDRGLNTEAFF. Written as DNA, the CDR3 is TGTGCCAGTAGTAGCCGGGACAGGGGCCTTAACACTGAAGCTTTCTTT.

The rearrangement uses TRBV27 and TRBJ2-7; TRBD2 agrees at 10 bases. The CDR3 covers 18 residues. Unmatched junction bases numbered 13, after V lost 4 bases and J lost 1 base. Looked up from germline, CDR1 is MNHEY and CDR2 is SMNVEV (reference sequence). The CDR3 sequence is CASSSMLAGASSSYEQYF. Here the CDR3 DNA reads TGTGCCAGCAGTTCTATGCTAGCGGGGGCATCCAGTTCCTACGAGCAGTACTTC.

V is TRBV4-3 and J is TRBJ1-2; 11 bases fit TRBD1. This CDR3 has 18 amino acids. CDR1 is LGHNA and CDR2 is YSLEER in the germline V gene. V gave up 1 base and J gave up 5 bases; unmatched junction bases: 12. CDR3 coding DNA: TGCGCCAGCAGCCAAGGGGTTGGGACAGGGGGATTTGGGTATGGCTACACCTTC. It yields the protein CASSQGVGTGGFGYGYTF.

CDR3: CASSPRGSYGYTF. The CDR3 nucleotides are TGTGCCAGCAGCCCCAGGGGATCCTATGGCTACACCTTC. This sequence joins TRBV7-9 and TRBJ1-2; TRBD1 is a possible D gene (6 bases). The CDR3 has 13 amino acids. Germline CDR1 SEHNR, CDR2 FQNEAQ (reference sequence). Deletions cut 5 bases from V and 4 bases from J, with 11 bases between.

This rearrangement joins TRBV9 to TRBJ2-5; tentative D call: TRBD1 (5 bases). The CDR3 is 15 residues long. V lost 2 bases to trimming and J lost 1 base, with 12 bases between them. The germline CDR1 and CDR2 sequences are SGDLS and YYNGEE. The CDR3 is CASSVGVRGQETQYF. CDR3 nucleotides: TGTGCCAGCAGCGTGGGTGTTAGGGGCCAAGAGACCCAGTACTTC. The entire variable domain, with the rest obtained from reference TRBV9 and TRBJ2-5, is as follows: DSGVTQTPKHLITATGQRVTLRCSPRSGDLSVYWYQQSLDQGLQFLIQYYNGEERAKGNILERFSAQQFPDLHSELNLSSLELGDSALYFCASSVGVRGQETQYFGPGTRLLVL.

The chain carries TRBV6-6 and TRBJ1-1; a possible D gene is TRBD1 (5 bases). The CDR3 extends over 16 amino acids. The germline CDR1 and CDR2 sequences are MNHNY and SVGAGI (reference sequence). Trimming removed 0 bases at V and 4 bases at J, with 15 bases between. The CDR3 is CASSYSVDGGTTEAFF. The DNA of the CDR3 is TGTGCCAGCAGTTACTCGGTCGACGGGGGGACCACTGAAGCTTTCTTT.

This CDR3 reads CASKISTGMNTEAFF. The CDR3 region has the DNA TGTGCCAGCAAAATTTCGACAGGGATGAACACTGAAGCTTTCTTT. V gene TRBV5-4 combines with J gene TRBJ1-1; 7 bases match TRBD1. The CDR3 consists of 15 residues. With V trimmed by 6 bases and J by 0 bases, 8 bases remained unmatched. Germline V gene sequence: CDR1 SGHNT, CDR2 YYREEE (reference sequence).

The CDR3 nucleotides are TGCGCCAGCAGTGAGTCCATTGATCGGGATACGCAGTATTTT. Amino acid sequence: CASSESIDRDTQYF. The chain uses TRBV10-1 and TRBJ2-3; D call uncertain. Germline V gene lookup returns CDR1 WNHNN and CDR2 SYGVQD (reference sequence). The CDR3 loop spans 14 amino acids. V shed 0 bases and J shed 6 bases, with 10 bases lying between them.

The V call is TRBV2, the J call TRBJ2-7, with D tentatively TRBD2 (7 bases). The CDR3 has 17 amino acids. V lost 6 bases and J lost 0, with 21 bases in between. The V gene's germline CDR1 is SNHLY and CDR2 FYNNEI. The CDR3 loop is CASRGGHLADSSYEQYF. DNA of the CDR3: TGTGCCAGCAGGGGGGGCCACCTAGCGGATAGCTCCTACGAGCAGTACTTC.

The chain has TRBV29-1 and TRBJ2-3; no reliable D call. This CDR3 is built from 13 residues. CDR1 and CDR2 (germline): SQVTM, ANQGSEA. V was cut by 0 bases and J by 6 bases, with 10 bases left in between. The DNA for the CDR3 is TGCAGCGTTGAAGATCCCCCCCCTGATACGCAGTATTTT. Protein sequence: CSVEDPPPDTQYF.

V gene TRBV5-6 combines with J gene TRBJ1-4; D gene unclear. The germline CDR1 and CDR2 sequences are SGHDT and YYEEEE. The CDR3 runs to 15 residues. Trimming took 1 base from V and 7 from J, leaving 14 bases between them. The CDR3 DNA reads TGTGCCAGCAGCTTGACACTTCTGGCGGGTGAAAAACTGTTTTTT. Translated: CASSLTLLAGEKLFF.

The chain uses TRBV6-6 and TRBJ2-7; no firm D call. The CDR3 consists of 14 residues. Trimming cost V 8 bases and J 2 bases, with 16 bases left between them. Per the germline V gene, CDR1 is MNHNY and CDR2 is SVGAGI (reference sequence). CDR3 amino acids: CASLGTEPTYEQYF. The CDR3 bases are TGTGCCAGCCTCGGTACAGAACCGACCTACGAGCAGTACTTC.

The chain has TRBV27 and TRBJ2-7; 11 bases are a match to TRBD2. Germline lookup yields CDR1 MNHEY and CDR2 SMNVEV (reference sequence). There are 14 residues in the CDR3. The V segment lost 3 bases and the J segment 6 bases; nucleotides outside the gene matches: 4. The CDR3 loop is CASSFTSGSREQYF. In DNA form, the CDR3 reads TGTGCCAGCAGTTTCACTAGCGGGAGTCGCGAGCAGTACTTC.

A word on this clone: Other nucleotide sequences in the sample specify the same CDR3. The chain joins TRBV7-9 to TRBJ2-3, with D perhaps matching TRBD1 (6 bases). CDR1 and CDR2 (germline): SEHNR, FQNEAQ (reference sequence). The V gene lost 4 bases and the J gene lost 0 bases, with 11 bases spanning the gap. The CDR3 spans 15 residues. This chain's CDR3 is CASSSDRASTDTQYF. For the CDR3, the DNA is TGTGCCAGCAGCTCGGACAGAGCTAGCACAGATACGCAGTATTTT. The full variable domain, its missing parts supplied by reference TRBV7-9 and TRBJ2-3, is DTGVSQNPRHKITKRGQNVTFRCDPISEHNRLYWYRQTLGQGPEFLTYFQNEAQLEKSRLLSDRFSAERPKGSFSTLEIQRTEQGDSAMYLCASSSDRASTDTQYFGPGTRLTVL.

J is TRBJ1-2 and V is TRBV6-6, with D perhaps TRBD1 (5 bases). The CDR3 has 13 residues. Trimming shortened V by 0 bases and J by 13 bases, and 15 bases separated the two germline ends. Germline V lookup: CDR1 MNHNY, CDR2 SVGAGI (reference sequence). In nucleotides, the CDR3 is TGTGCCAGCAGTTACTCGGGGGGACCTCACTCCACCTTC. Its translation: CASSYSGGPHSTF.

The CDR3 loop is CASSESGGSEAFF. The CDR3 coding sequence is TGTGCCAGCAGTGAATCCGGAGGCAGTGAAGCTTTCTTT. This chain joins TRBV2 and TRBJ1-1; D ambiguous. Germline loops: CDR1 SNHLY, CDR2 FYNNEI. Deletions cut 2 bases from V and 7 bases from J, with 11 bases between. CDR3 length equals 13 residues.

The rearrangement joins TRBV5-6 to TRBJ1-2; a weak D match, TRBD1 (5 bases). Trimming left V 0 bases short and J 6 bases short, with 15 bases between. The CDR3 has 15 residues. Germline lookup yields CDR1 SGHDT and CDR2 YYEEEE. This CDR3 reads CASSLGQLRLNGYTF. CDR3 bases: TGTGCCAGCAGCTTGGGACAGCTCCGCCTGAATGGCTACACCTTC. Full variable domain (outside the CDR3, taken from reference TRBV5-6 and TRBJ1-2): DAGVTQSPTHLIKTRGQQVTLRCSPKSGHDTVSWYQQALGQGPQFIFQYYEEEERQRGNFPDRFSGHQFPNYSSELNVNALLLGDSALYLCASSLGQLRLNGYTFGSGTRLTVV.